Listed below are T cell receptor beta chains from one sample, sequenced in a study of blood T cell repertoires in COVID-19. TCRdb's table, derived via immunoSEQ multiplex PCR, lists solely in-frame clones and lacks some. The table lists about 300,000 clones, roughly 86% of them singletons. Source material: peripheral blood. These receptors all stem from a woman in her thirties with COVID-19, enrolled during active disease. The CDR3 runs from the conserved cysteine through the conserved F or W. Some rows mark clone size as missing; the rest say once, few, many or name a class of expanded clone.

V gene	clone size	J gene	CDR3 protein
TRBV11-3	NA	TRBJ1-2	CASSPGGRSGYTF
TRBV19	NA	TRBJ2-6	CASSRASGANVLTF
TRBV19	NA	TRBJ2-5	CASSFDRGKTQYF
TRBV6-2/TRBV6-3	NA	TRBJ2-7	CASSYSSGGGEQYF
TRBV29-1	once	TRBJ1-2	CSAARGVDGYTF
TRBV6-2/TRBV6-3	NA	TRBJ2-2	CASSYASGGANTGELFF
TRBV7-2	NA	TRBJ2-1	CASSPDQAGLHNEQFF
TRBV9	NA	TRBJ1-2	CASSLDSITPNYGYTF
TRBV5-5	NA	TRBJ1-2	CASSPIGTNGHYGYTF
TRBV5-1	NA	TRBJ2-2	CASSPQGAEGELFF
TRBV6-5	once	TRBJ2-5	CASSYPGGGAGETQYF
TRBV7-3	NA	TRBJ2-1	CASSTKQGNDEQFF
TRBV9	NA	TRBJ2-3	CASSAGTGVTDTQYF
TRBV7-9	once	TRBJ2-3	CASSLASGGLTDTQYF
TRBV7-8	NA	TRBJ1-2	CASSHRDRGFGYTF